This is a list of T cell receptor beta chains from one sample in a study of spatial heterogeneity in lung cancer. TCRdb processed the 5' RACE reads anew with MiXCR; each CDR3 protein has one entry. The data hold 13,000 or so distinct CDR3 sequences, with less than 6.5% observed a single time. The sample consisted of lung tumor tissue, taken at surgery. These receptors were obtained from a female donor with early-stage non-small cell lung cancer. Each CDR3 is given with its conserved first and last residue. The order of the fields is D gene, J gene, clone size, V gene, CDR3 length, CDR3 protein, CDR3 DNA. The D gene is left open where the match is weak. Expanded clones get a size class; other rows say once, few or many, or leave the size out.

NA | TRBJ2-2 | many | TRBV6-5 | 14 | CASSYRGASGELFF | TGTGCCAGCAGTTACCGTGGGGCGTCCGGGGAGCTGTTTTTT
NA | TRBJ1-2 | many | TRBV5-6 | 11 | CASSFSGGYTF | TGTGCCAGCAGCTTCAGTGGAGGCTACACCTTC
TRBD2 | TRBJ2-7 | many | TRBV6-2/TRBV6-3 | 12 | CASRRLAGKQYF | TGTGCCAGCAGAAGACTAGCGGGGAAGCAGTACTTC
NA | TRBJ2-7 | medium-sized | TRBV20-1 | 12 | CSASTRPYEQYF | TGCAGTGCTAGCACCAGGCCCTACGAGCAGTACTTC
NA | TRBJ1-1 | many | TRBV20-1 | 13 | CSARMTPHTEAFF | TGCAGTGCCCGGATGACACCCCACACTGAAGCTTTCTTT
NA | TRBJ2-5 | NA | TRBV20-1 | 13 | CSAMDLGQETQYF | TGCAGTGCTATGGACCTCGGGCAAGAGACCCAGTACTTC
NA | TRBJ2-2 | many | TRBV12-3/TRBV12-4 | 11 | CASSSASSLFF | TGTGCCAGCAGTTCAGCCTCCTCACTGTTTTTT
NA | TRBJ2-2 | many | TRBV9 | 14 | CASSFRQDTGELFF | TGTGCCAGCAGCTTCCGACAGGACACCGGGGAGCTGTTTTTT
NA | TRBJ1-5 | medium-sized | TRBV28 | 16 | CASSPRGYHSNQPQHF | TGTGCCAGCAGCCCTCGAGGGTACCATAGCAATCAGCCCCAGCATTTT
TRBD1 | TRBJ1-1 | many | TRBV28 | 16 | CASSLLGQGASTEAFF | TGTGCCAGCAGTTTACTGGGACAGGGGGCGTCGACTGAAGCTTTCTTT
NA | TRBJ1-5 | medium-sized | TRBV7-2 | 16 | CASSLGDINSNQPQHF | TGTGCCAGCAGCTTAGGGGACATTAATAGCAATCAGCCCCAGCATTTT
NA | TRBJ1-4 | many | TRBV7-9 | 15 | CASSLGDPTNEKLFF | TGTGCCAGCAGCTTGGGCGATCCAACTAATGAAAAACTGTTTTTT
NA | TRBJ2-2 | many | TRBV5-5 | 15 | CASSRDSPNTGELFF | TGTGCCAGCAGCCGAGACAGTCCGAACACCGGGGAGCTGTTTTTT
NA | TRBJ2-1 | many | TRBV18 | 14 | CASSPLGSAYEQFF | TGTGCCAGCTCACCCCTCGGGTCCGCCTACGAGCAGTTCTTC
TRBD1 | TRBJ1-6 | many | TRBV7-2 | 14 | CASSVRTGFSPLHF | TGTGCCAGCAGCGTACGGACAGGGTTTTCACCCCTCCACTTT
NA | TRBJ1-1 | medium-sized | TRBV6-5 | 14 | CASSYEGWNTEAFF | TGTGCCAGCAGTTACGAGGGGTGGAACACTGAAGCTTTCTTT
TRBD2 | TRBJ2-7 | many | TRBV14 | 15 | CASSPLRGDSYEQYF | TGTGCCAGCAGCCCCCTTCGGGGGGACTCCTACGAGCAGTACTTC
NA | TRBJ2-1 | few | TRBV6-2/TRBV6-3 | 13 | CASSYQLRGAQFF | TGTGCCAGCAGTTACCAATTGAGGGGGGCACAGTTCTTC
NA | TRBJ2-5 | many | TRBV6-5 | 14 | CASRLGILRGTQYF | TGTGCCAGCAGATTAGGGATTTTAAGAGGGACCCAGTACTTC
NA | TRBJ1-2 | medium-sized | TRBV20-1 | 11 | CSASWGYGYTF | TGCAGTGCTAGTTGGGGTTATGGCTACACCTTC
TRBD1 | TRBJ2-7 | many | TRBV6-1 | 15 | CASSSPGTGPYEQYF | TGTGCCAGCAGCTCCCCCGGGACAGGGCCCTACGAGCAGTACTTC
NA | TRBJ1-1 | medium-sized | TRBV6-5 | 17 | CASSFLTQGFQKNEAFF | TGTGCCAGCAGTTTTTTAACACAGGGTTTTCAAAAAAATGAAGCTTTCTTT
TRBD1 | TRBJ2-2 | many | TRBV7-3 | 16 | CASSPRTGQNTGELFF | TGTGCCAGCAGCCCGAGGACAGGGCAGAACACCGGGGAGCTGTTTTTT
NA | TRBJ1-1 | many | TRBV28 | 13 | CASSFPLSTEAFF | TGTGCCAGCAGTTTTCCTCTGTCCACTGAAGCTTTCTTT
NA | TRBJ2-7 | NA | TRBV6-5 | 12 | CASRSQGYEQYF | TGTGCCAGCAGATCCCAGGGCTACGAGCAGTACTTC
NA | TRBJ1-2 | medium-sized | TRBV7-2 | 14 | CASSLGAGSGGYTF | TGTGCCAGCAGCTTAGGGGCGGGGAGCGGTGGCTACACCTTC
TRBD2 | TRBJ2-5 | many | TRBV7-6 | 15 | CASSLVGTSQETQYF | TGTGCCAGCAGCTTAGTTGGGACTAGCCAAGAGACCCAGTACTTC
NA | TRBJ2-7 | many | TRBV7-6 | 13 | CASGNGGRYEQYF | TGTGCCAGCGGAAATGGGGGGCGATACGAGCAGTACTTC
NA | TRBJ1-6 | many | TRBV11-2 | 14 | CASSLEAANSPLHF | TGTGCCAGCAGCTTAGAGGCAGCAAATTCACCCCTCCACTTT
NA | TRBJ1-2 | many | TRBV18 | 16 | CASSPLPRGGKYGYTF | TGTGCCAGCTCACCTCTCCCTCGGGGCGGAAAGTATGGCTACACCTTC
TRBD1 | TRBJ1-6 | many | TRBV5-6 | 13 | CASSEGQVGPLHF | TGTGCCAGCAGCGAAGGACAGGTTGGTCCCCTCCACTTT
NA | TRBJ2-3 | many | TRBV12-3/TRBV12-4 | 14 | CASSLGRGTDTQYF | TGTGCCAGCAGTTTAGGTCGGGGCACAGATACGCAGTATTTT
NA | TRBJ1-6 | many | TRBV3-1 | 13 | CASSQQRISPLHF | TGTGCCAGCAGCCAACAGAGGATCTCACCCCTCCACTTT
NA | TRBJ2-1 | many | TRBV6-2/TRBV6-3 | 16 | CASSYFPLGGYNEQFF | TGTGCCAGCAGCTACTTTCCGTTGGGGGGATACAATGAGCAGTTCTTC
NA | TRBJ2-7 | many | TRBV4-2 | 16 | CASSASQGASSYEQYF | TGTGCCAGCAGCGCGTCTCAAGGGGCCAGCTCCTACGAGCAGTACTTC
NA | TRBJ1-5 | many | TRBV12-3/TRBV12-4 | 15 | CASSLRGQSNQPQHF | TGTGCCAGCAGTTTAAGGGGCCAAAGCAATCAGCCCCAGCATTTT
TRBD1 | TRBJ2-3 | many | TRBV7-9 | 14 | CASSLAEGQGSQYF | TGTGCCAGCAGCTTAGCGGAAGGACAGGGTTCGCAGTATTTT
NA | TRBJ2-1 | many | TRBV7-6 | 15 | CASSPAPGPYNEQFF | TGTGCCAGCAGCCCAGCCCCGGGTCCTTACAATGAGCAGTTCTTC
NA | TRBJ2-1 | many | TRBV12-3/TRBV12-4 | 15 | CASSPGGRSYNEQFF | TGTGCCAGCAGCCCCGGGGGTCGCTCCTACAATGAGCAGTTCTTC
NA | TRBJ2-6 | medium-sized | TRBV5-1 | 14 | CASSRDSGANVLTF | TGCGCCAGCAGCCGGGACTCTGGGGCCAACGTCCTGACTTTC
NA | TRBJ1-4 | many | TRBV6-6 | 15 | CASSFTGATNEKLFF | TGTGCCAGCAGTTTTACAGGAGCAACTAATGAAAAACTGTTTTTT
NA | TRBJ2-1 | many | TRBV7-2 | 16 | CASSHSGVGVYNEQFF | TGTGCCAGCAGCCATTCGGGAGTGGGAGTTTACAATGAGCAGTTCTTC
NA | TRBJ2-7 | many | TRBV6-6 | 15 | CASSYHLGGPYEQYF | TGTGCCAGCAGTTACCATCTCGGCGGACCCTACGAGCAGTACTTC
TRBD2 | TRBJ2-5 | many | TRBV20-1 | 14 | CSVYRSGGQETQYF | TGCAGCGTTTACCGTAGCGGGGGTCAAGAGACCCAGTACTTC
TRBD1 | TRBJ2-5 | many | TRBV6-1 | 15 | CASRRAGTGDGTQYF | TGTGCCAGCAGAAGGGCCGGGACAGGGGATGGGACCCAGTACTTC
NA | TRBJ1-6 | many | TRBV12-3/TRBV12-4 | 15 | CASSRRSSYNSPLHF | TGTGCCAGCAGTAGGAGGAGCTCCTATAATTCACCCCTCCACTTT
NA | TRBJ2-1 | many | TRBV20-1 | 13 | CSAIVDDYNEQFF | TGCAGTGCTATCGTAGATGACTACAATGAGCAGTTCTTC
TRBD1 | TRBJ1-1 | many | TRBV10-1 | 14 | CASSSGTVNTEAFF | TGCGCCAGCAGTTCCGGGACAGTGAACACTGAAGCTTTCTTT
NA | TRBJ2-7 | few | TRBV5-4 | 14 | CASSYRDRGYEQYF | TGTGCCAGCAGCTACCGGGACCGAGGCTACGAGCAGTACTTC
NA | TRBJ2-3 | many | TRBV6-5 | 21 | CASSYSETGEGRGTGLDTQYF | TGTGCCAGCAGTTACTCCGAAACAGGGGAGGGTAGAGGCACCGGTCTTGATACGCAGTATTTT